Listed below are T cell receptor beta chains from one sample, sequenced in a study of blood T cell repertoires in COVID-19. Here immunoSEQ multiplex PCR was the method, and the copy in TCRdb shows in-frame clones only, minus some. Among over 75,000 clones, approximately 82% were seen once, and the ten largest hold 8% to 13%. Sequencing used peripheral blood. The source is a man in his 70s with acute or convalescent COVID-19. Both conserved end residues are part of each CDR3. D genes are given only for firm matches. Clone size is stated in some rows and not others, as once, few, many or a class when expanded.

d_gene | j_gene | abundance | v_gene | CDR3aa | CDR3nt
- | TRBJ2-3 | once | TRBV6-5 | CASRGTGVTDTQYF | TGTGCCAGCAGAGGGACGGGAGTCACAGATACGCAGTATTTT
TRBD1 | TRBJ1-6 | - | TRBV18 | CASSPLGDRGGSPLHF | TGTGCCAGCTCACCATTGGGGGACAGGGGAGGCTCACCCCTCCACTTT
TRBD1 | TRBJ1-5 | - | TRBV30 | CAWSSRGDQPQHF | TGTGCCTGGAGTAGCAGGGGGGATCAGCCCCAGCATTTT
TRBD1 | TRBJ2-1 | - | TRBV27 | CASSLPLNRGRGNEQFF | TGTGCCAGCAGTTTACCCTTAAACAGGGGGCGCGGCAATGAGCAGTTCTTC
- | TRBJ1-2 | - | TRBV18 | CASSPIGSGENGYTF | TGTGCCAGCTCACCAATAGGTTCTGGGGAGAATGGCTACACCTTC
- | TRBJ2-1 | - | TRBV6-5 | CASSPDYTSYNEQFF | TGTGCCAGCAGTCCGGACTACACCTCCTACAATGAGCAGTTCTTC
TRBD1 | TRBJ1-2 | - | TRBV6-5 | CASSYHRTGGTYGYTF | TGTGCCAGCAGTTACCACCGGACAGGGGGCACCTATGGCTACACCTTC
TRBD1 | TRBJ2-5 | - | TRBV9 | CASSAGGIDGSETQYF | TGTGCCAGCAGCGCAGGGGGAATTGACGGTTCGGAGACCCAGTACTTC
TRBD1 | TRBJ1-4 | few | TRBV9 | CASSANRGREKLFF | TGTGCCAGCAGCGCAAACAGGGGAAGGGAAAAACTGTTTTTT
TRBD2 | TRBJ2-3 | - | TRBV6-5 | CASSSGTSRGRDTQYF | TGTGCCAGCAGTTCCGGGACTAGTAGAGGGAGAGATACGCAGTATTTT
- | TRBJ1-5 | - | TRBV2 | CASSGRDTGLNQPQHF | TGTGCCAGCAGTGGCCGGGACACGGGCCTCAATCAGCCCCAGCATTTT
TRBD1 | TRBJ1-4 | once | TRBV6-1 | CASSGTGGATNEKLFF | TGTGCCAGCAGTGGAACAGGGGGGGCAACTAATGAAAAACTGTTTTTT
TRBD1 | TRBJ1-4 | once | TRBV15 | CATSSARDRAFGKLFF | TGTGCCACCAGCAGTGCCCGGGACAGGGCGTTTGGAAAACTGTTTTTT
- | TRBJ1-1 | few | TRBV7-9 | CASSFLGATEAFF | TGTGCCAGCAGCTTTTTAGGGGCTACTGAAGCTTTCTTT
TRBD1 | TRBJ2-2 | - | TRBV2 | CASSRDRGIPGELFF | TGTGCCAGCAGCCGGGACAGGGGAATTCCCGGGGAGCTGTTTTTT
TRBD1 | TRBJ2-1 | - | TRBV6-5 | CASSYGTVHHTNEQFF | TGTGCCAGCAGTTACGGGACAGTCCACCACACAAATGAGCAGTTCTTC